This T cell receptor (beta chain) originates from a study of CD8 T cells in ankylosing spondylitis. This clonotype was seen a few times. Its cognate antigen is unknown. MiXCR, applied by TCRdb to the 5' RACE reads, yields one record per CDR3 protein. The sample lists approximately 540,000 distinct CDR3 sequences, roughly 13% occurring once. The CDR3 is 14 amino acids. V was trimmed by 4 bases and J by 8 bases, leaving 17 bases between them. Germline V gene data show CDR1 as LGHDT and CDR2 as YNNKEL (reference sequence). Whole-study results and caveats: Eight highly homologous variants formed a TCR beta motif that appeared characteristic of ankylosing spondylitis blood.

The sequence was obtained from a male donor with ankylosing spondylitis. Sequenced sample: blood, either unsorted or a sorted T cell fraction (not recorded which). The chain combines TRBV3-1 with TRBJ1-2; D not resolved. In DNA, the CDR3 is TGTGCCAGCAGCCCCACCCGGCGGGGAGGGGGCTACACCTTC. It specifies CASSPTRRGGGYTF. The full variable domain, rest sourced from reference TRBV3-1 and TRBJ1-2, is DTAVSQTPKYLVTQMGNDKSIKCEQNLGHDTMYWYKQDSKKFLKIMFSYNNKELIINETVPNRFSPKSPDKAHLNLHINSLELGDSAVYFCASSPTRRGGGYTFGSGTRLTVV.